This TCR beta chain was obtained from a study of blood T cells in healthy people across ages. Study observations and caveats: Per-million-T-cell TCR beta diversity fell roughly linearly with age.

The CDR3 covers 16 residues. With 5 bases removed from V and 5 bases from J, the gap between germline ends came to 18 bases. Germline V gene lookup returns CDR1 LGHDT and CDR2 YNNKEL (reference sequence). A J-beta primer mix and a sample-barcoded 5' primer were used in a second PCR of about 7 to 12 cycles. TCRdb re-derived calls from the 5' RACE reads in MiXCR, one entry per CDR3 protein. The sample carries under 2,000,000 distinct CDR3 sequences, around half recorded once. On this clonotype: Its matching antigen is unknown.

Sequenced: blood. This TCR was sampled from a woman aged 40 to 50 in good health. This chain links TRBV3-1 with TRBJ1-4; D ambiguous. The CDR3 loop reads CASSIRVTWRNEKLFF. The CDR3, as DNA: TGTGCCAGCAGCATACGGGTGACCTGGAGAAATGAAAAACTGTTTTTT.